The present TCR beta chain was sequenced within a study of T cell changes during pregnancy in multiple sclerosis (dated by TCRdb to the late 2010s). Background for the entire study: The study examined how the T cell repertoire changed over the course of pregnancy in women with multiple sclerosis.

CDR1 is given as MNHEY and CDR2 as SMNVEV, both from the germline V gene (reference sequence). V has 3 bases trimmed and J has 14 bases trimmed; junction bases matching no gene number 8. Including the terminal cysteine and phenylalanine, the CDR3 comprises 12 residues. CDR3 DNA is the only sequence kept; it has 36 bases, read in frame from the first base. The method behind the library was the immunoSEQ multiplex PCR assay. What TCRdb holds here is the immuneACCESS table cut down to in-frame rearrangements. Part of the clones is not present; checked against another copy, under half of the missing clones reflect an unresolved V gene, and the others are unexplained. The sample includes tens of thousands of clones, with roughly 92% observed a single time. Approximately 0.62% of the sample belongs to the ten largest clones. Remarks on this clone: What antigen it recognizes has not been identified. Base qualities were left out, and no much larger clone turns up one base away.

The chain employs TRBV27 and TRBJ2-3, with 7 bases aligning to TRBD2. Here the sequenced sample was CD4+ T cells from peripheral blood mononuclear cells, taken in the third trimester of pregnancy. The origin of this receptor is a female donor with multiple sclerosis, enrolled in a pregnancy study. The nucleotide sequence reads TGTGCCAGCAGTTTCACGGCTAGCGGACTGTATTTT. It translates as CASSFTASGLYF.